This TCR beta chain was sequenced during a study of PD-1 blockade in mismatch repair-deficient tumors. Study-wide results and limits: Tumor-resident clones, often absent from pretreatment blood, expanded after pembrolizumab and then contracted.

This CDR3 has 13 amino acids. Germline V CDR1 and CDR2: KGHSH, LQKENI. V lost 3 bases and J 0 bases, leaving 4 bases between the germline ends. On this clone itself: Its specificity is unknown.

Time point described: approximately ten-day in vitro stimulation with candidate neoantigen peptide 2. Profiling relied on immunoSEQ multiplex PCR, and the TCRdb table lists in-frame clones only, not all of them. This repertoire shows 8,500 to 10,000 clones, approximately 84% found once; its top ten account for around 21%. The chain is built from TRBV18 and TRBJ2-3; D is unclear. This clonotype originated in an adult with mismatch repair-deficient cancer. The input for sequencing was cells cultured in vitro, taken from a patient treated with pembrolizumab. The CDR3 here is CASSPESTDTQYF. The CDR3 DNA reads as TGTGCCAGCTCACCGGAGAGCACAGATACGCAGTATTTT.